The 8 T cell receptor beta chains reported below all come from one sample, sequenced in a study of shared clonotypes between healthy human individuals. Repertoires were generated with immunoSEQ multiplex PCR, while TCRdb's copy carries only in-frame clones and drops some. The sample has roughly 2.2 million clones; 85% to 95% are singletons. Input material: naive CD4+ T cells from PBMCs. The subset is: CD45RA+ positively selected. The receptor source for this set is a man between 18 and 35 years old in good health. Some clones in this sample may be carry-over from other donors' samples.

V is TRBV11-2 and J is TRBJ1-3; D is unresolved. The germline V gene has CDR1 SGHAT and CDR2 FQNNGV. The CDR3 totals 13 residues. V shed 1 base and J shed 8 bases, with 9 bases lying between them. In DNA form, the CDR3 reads TGTGCCAGCAGCTTAGGGGTTGGGGACACCATATATTTT. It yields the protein CASSLGVGDTIYF. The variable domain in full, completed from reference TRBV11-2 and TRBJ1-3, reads EAGVAQSPRYKIIEKRQSVAFWCNPISGHATLYWYQQILGQGPKLLIQFQNNGVVDDSQLPKDRFSAERLKGVDSTLKIQPAKLEDSAVYLCASSLGVGDTIYFGEGSWLTVV.

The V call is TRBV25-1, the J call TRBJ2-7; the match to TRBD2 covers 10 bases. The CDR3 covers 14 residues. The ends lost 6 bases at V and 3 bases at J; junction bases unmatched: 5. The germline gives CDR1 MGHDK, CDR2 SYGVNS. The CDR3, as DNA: TGTGCCAGCAGATTAGCGGGAGGAAACTACGAGCAGTACTTC. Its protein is CASRLAGGNYEQYF.

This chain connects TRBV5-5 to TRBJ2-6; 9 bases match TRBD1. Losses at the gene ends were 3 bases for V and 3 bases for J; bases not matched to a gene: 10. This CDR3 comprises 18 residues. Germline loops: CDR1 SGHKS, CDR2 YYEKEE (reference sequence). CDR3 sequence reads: CASSSPGQGTLGANVLTF. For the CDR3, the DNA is TGTGCCAGCAGCTCCCCGGGACAGGGAACCCTTGGGGCCAACGTCCTGACTTTC. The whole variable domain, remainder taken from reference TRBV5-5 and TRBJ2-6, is DAGVTQSPTHLIKTRGQQVTLRCSPISGHKSVSWYQQVLGQGPQFIFQYYEKEERGRGNFPDRFSARQFPNYSSELNVNALLLGDSALYLCASSSPGQGTLGANVLTFGAGSRLTVL.

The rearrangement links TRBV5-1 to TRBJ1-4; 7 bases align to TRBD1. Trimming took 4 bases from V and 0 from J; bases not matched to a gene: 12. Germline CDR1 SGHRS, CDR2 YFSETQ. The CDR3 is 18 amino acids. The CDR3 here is CASSIGTAGGTTNEKLFF. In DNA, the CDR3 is TGCGCCAGCAGCATTGGGACAGCGGGTGGTACAACTAATGAAAAACTGTTTTTT.

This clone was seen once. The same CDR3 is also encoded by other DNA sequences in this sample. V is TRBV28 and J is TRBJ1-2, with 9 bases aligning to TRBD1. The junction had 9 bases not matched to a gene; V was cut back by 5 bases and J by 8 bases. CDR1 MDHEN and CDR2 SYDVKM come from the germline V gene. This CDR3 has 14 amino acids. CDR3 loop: CASSPGQGRYGYTF. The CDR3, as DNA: TGTGCCAGCAGTCCGGGACAGGGTCGGTACGGCTACACCTTC.

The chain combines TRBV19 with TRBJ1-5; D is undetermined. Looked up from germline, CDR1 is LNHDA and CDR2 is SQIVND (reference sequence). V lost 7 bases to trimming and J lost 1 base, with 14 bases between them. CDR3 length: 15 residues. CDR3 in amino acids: CASTLAGVSNQPQHF. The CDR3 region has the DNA TGTGCCAGTACCCTGGCCGGGGTCAGCAATCAGCCCCAGCATTTT.

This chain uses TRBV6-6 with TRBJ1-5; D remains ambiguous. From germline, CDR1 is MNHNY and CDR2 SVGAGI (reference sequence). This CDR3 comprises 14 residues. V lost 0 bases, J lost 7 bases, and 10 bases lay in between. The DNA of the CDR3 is TGTGCCAGCAGTTACTCGGCCGGAGGGCAGCCCCAGCATTTT. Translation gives CASSYSAGGQPQHF.

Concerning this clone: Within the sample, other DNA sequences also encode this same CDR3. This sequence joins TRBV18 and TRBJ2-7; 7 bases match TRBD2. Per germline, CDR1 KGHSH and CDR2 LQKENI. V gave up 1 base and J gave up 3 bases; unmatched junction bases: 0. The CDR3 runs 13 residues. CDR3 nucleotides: TGTGCCAGCTCACCACGGGACTACTACGAGCAGTACTTC. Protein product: CASSPRDYYEQYF.